Listed below are T cell receptor beta chains from one sample, sequenced in a study of beta chain features in type 1 diabetes. The protocol was immunoSEQ multiplex PCR, while the TCRdb copy is restricted to in-frame clones and leaves out a portion. The sample has 310,000 or so clones, about 15% seen once. What was sequenced was naive CD4+ T cells from blood. Source of these receptors: a man aged 18 to 30 with type 1 diabetes. CDR3s include the opening cysteine and the closing phenylalanine or tryptophan. D genes are given only for firm matches. Size is omitted from some rows. Given values are once, few, many or a class for expanded clones.

J gene: TRBJ2-7; V gene: TRBV13; clone size: few; CDR3 length: 15; D gene: TRBD2; CDR3 DNA: TGTGCCAGCAGCACCCAAACCGGGGGGACCTACGAGCAGTACTTC; CDR3 protein: CASSTQTGGTYEQYF
J gene: TRBJ1-1; V gene: TRBV5-1; clone size: few; CDR3 length: 15; D gene: .; CDR3 DNA: TGCGCCAGCAGCCGCTATACAGGGATGGGAACTGAAGCTTTCTTT; CDR3 protein: CASSRYTGMGTEAFF
J gene: TRBJ2-3; V gene: TRBV6-5; clone size: .; CDR3 length: 14; D gene: TRBD1; CDR3 DNA: TGTGCCAGCCAAGACAGGGGGCAGACAGATACGCAGTATTTT; CDR3 protein: CASQDRGQTDTQYF
J gene: TRBJ2-7; V gene: TRBV6-5; clone size: .; CDR3 length: 14; D gene: TRBD1; CDR3 DNA: TGTGCCAGCTCGAGACAGGGGTACGACTACGAGCAGTACTTC; CDR3 protein: CASSRQGYDYEQYF
J gene: TRBJ2-7; V gene: TRBV9; clone size: .; CDR3 length: 13; D gene: TRBD1; CDR3 DNA: TGTGCCAGCAGCGGCGGGACAGGCTACGAGCAGTACTTC; CDR3 protein: CASSGGTGYEQYF
J gene: TRBJ2-3; V gene: TRBV29-1; clone size: few; CDR3 length: 14; D gene: TRBD2; CDR3 DNA: TGCAGCGTTGACGCGGGGGGATCTCGGGATACGCAGTATTTT; CDR3 protein: CSVDAGGSRDTQYF
J gene: TRBJ1-4; V gene: TRBV28; clone size: .; CDR3 length: 14; D gene: TRBD1; CDR3 DNA: TGTGCCAGCAGACCTGGACAGGGGGGTGAAAAACTGTTTTTT; CDR3 protein: CASRPGQGGEKLFF
J gene: TRBJ2-6; V gene: TRBV18; clone size: .; CDR3 length: 18; D gene: TRBD1; CDR3 DNA: TGTGCCAGCTCACCACCGGGACAGGGGTACTCTGGGGCCAACGTCCTGACTTTC; CDR3 protein: CASSPPGQGYSGANVLTF
J gene: TRBJ2-7; V gene: TRBV18; clone size: few; CDR3 length: 14; D gene: TRBD2; CDR3 DNA: TGTGCCAGCTCACCGGGAGGGCCATTTAACGAGCAGTACTTC; CDR3 protein: CASSPGGPFNEQYF
J gene: TRBJ2-1; V gene: TRBV6-5; clone size: .; CDR3 length: 14; D gene: TRBD2; CDR3 DNA: TGTGCCAGCAGCCCCATGCCCGCTAGCGGGAAAAAGCTCTTC; CDR3 protein: CASSPMPASGKKLF
J gene: TRBJ2-7; V gene: TRBV6-6; clone size: few; CDR3 length: 14; D gene: TRBD2; CDR3 DNA: TGTGCCAGCAGGCCAGCGGGGGCTACCTACGAGCAGTACTTC; CDR3 protein: CASRPAGATYEQYF
J gene: TRBJ1-5; V gene: TRBV18; clone size: .; CDR3 length: 15; D gene: .; CDR3 DNA: TGTGCCAGCTCACCACCGGGGAGAAGCAATCAGCCCCAGCATTTT; CDR3 protein: CASSPPGRSNQPQHF
J gene: TRBJ2-3; V gene: TRBV27; clone size: .; CDR3 length: 15; D gene: .; CDR3 DNA: TGTGCCAGCAGGCGTCCGGGACTCCTCACAGATACGCAGTATTTT; CDR3 protein: CASRRPGLLTDTQYF
J gene: TRBJ1-3; V gene: TRBV7-2; clone size: .; CDR3 length: 12; D gene: .; CDR3 DNA: TGTGCCAGCAGCCCAGCAGGTTACACCATATATTTT; CDR3 protein: CASSPAGYTIYF
J gene: TRBJ2-1; V gene: TRBV6-6; clone size: few; CDR3 length: 14; D gene: TRBD1; CDR3 DNA: TGTGCCAGCACGAGAGGACAGGGGGCCTATGAGCAGTTCTTC; CDR3 protein: CASTRGQGAYEQFF
J gene: TRBJ1-1; V gene: TRBV5-1; clone size: .; CDR3 length: 15; D gene: .; CDR3 DNA: TGCGCCAGCAGCTTGTCCGCGGTCGGGGGGACTGAAGCTTTCTTT; CDR3 protein: CASSLSAVGGTEAFF
J gene: TRBJ2-5; V gene: TRBV29-1; clone size: .; CDR3 length: 14; D gene: TRBD2; CDR3 DNA: TGCAGCGTTGTGAGCGGGAGGGCCCGGGAGACCCAGTACTTC; CDR3 protein: CSVVSGRARETQYF
J gene: TRBJ2-5; V gene: TRBV12-5; clone size: few; CDR3 length: 15; D gene: .; CDR3 DNA: TGTGCTAGTGGTCCTCCTTCGACAGGCCAAGAGACCCAGTACTTC; CDR3 protein: CASGPPSTGQETQYF
J gene: TRBJ2-4; V gene: TRBV5-1; clone size: few; CDR3 length: 15; D gene: .; CDR3 DNA: TGCGCCAGCAGCGACTTGCGGGGGCCGCAAAACATTCAGTACTTC; CDR3 protein: CASSDLRGPQNIQYF
J gene: TRBJ2-3; V gene: TRBV4-3; clone size: .; CDR3 length: 16; D gene: TRBD2; CDR3 DNA: TGCGCCAGCAGCCAACACGGGGGGGCTGGCACAGATACGCAGTATTTT; CDR3 protein: CASSQHGGAGTDTQYF
J gene: TRBJ1-6; V gene: TRBV5-1; clone size: .; CDR3 length: 15; D gene: .; CDR3 DNA: TGCGCCAGCTCCTCCAGGGAGGGGAGCGATTCACCCCTCCACTTT; CDR3 protein: CASSSREGSDSPLHF
J gene: TRBJ1-2; V gene: TRBV13; clone size: few; CDR3 length: 14; D gene: TRBD1; CDR3 DNA: TGTGCCAGCAGCAGCCGGGACAGTAACTATGGCTACACCTTC; CDR3 protein: CASSSRDSNYGYTF
J gene: TRBJ1-6; V gene: TRBV4-1; clone size: .; CDR3 length: 17; D gene: .; CDR3 DNA: TGCGCCAGCAGCCAGGGGGGGCCTCGGGGAAAGAATTCACCCCTCCACTTT; CDR3 protein: CASSQGGPRGKNSPLHF
J gene: TRBJ2-7; V gene: TRBV28; clone size: few; CDR3 length: 14; D gene: TRBD2; CDR3 DNA: TGTGCCAGCGGTACTAGCGGGATCGTTAACGAGCAGTACTTC; CDR3 protein: CASGTSGIVNEQYF
J gene: TRBJ2-1; V gene: TRBV28; clone size: few; CDR3 length: 16; D gene: TRBD2; CDR3 DNA: TGTGCCAGCGGTTTAGGACTAGCGGGAGTGACGCATGAGCAGTTCTTC; CDR3 protein: CASGLGLAGVTHEQFF
J gene: TRBJ2-2; V gene: TRBV6-5; clone size: few; CDR3 length: 15; D gene: TRBD2; CDR3 DNA: TGTGCCAGCAGAGAACTAGCGGGGGTTGGCGGGGAGCTGTTTTTT; CDR3 protein: CASRELAGVGGELFF
J gene: TRBJ1-6; V gene: TRBV28; clone size: .; CDR3 length: 12; D gene: .; CDR3 DNA: TGTGCCACCCGGGAGGGGAATTCACCCCTCCACTTT; CDR3 protein: CATREGNSPLHF
J gene: TRBJ2-1; V gene: TRBV5-4; clone size: .; CDR3 length: 14; D gene: .; CDR3 DNA: TGTGCCAGCAGCTCCCGCCTGTCCCAGAATGAGCAGTTCTTC; CDR3 protein: CASSSRLSQNEQFF
J gene: TRBJ2-5; V gene: TRBV9; clone size: .; CDR3 length: 15; D gene: TRBD1; CDR3 DNA: TGTGCCAGCAGCGGTGGGACAGGGGGCAGGGAGACCCAGTACTTC; CDR3 protein: CASSGGTGGRETQYF
J gene: TRBJ2-7; V gene: TRBV6-1; clone size: .; CDR3 length: 14; D gene: TRBD2; CDR3 DNA: TGTGCCAGCAGTGGGCCTAGCGGATCCTACGAGCAGTACTTC; CDR3 protein: CASSGPSGSYEQYF
J gene: TRBJ2-7; V gene: TRBV7-9; clone size: few; CDR3 length: 16; D gene: .; CDR3 DNA: TGTGCCAGCAGCCCCCGTTTTGCGGAGGACTCCTACGAGCAGTACTTC; CDR3 protein: CASSPRFAEDSYEQYF
J gene: TRBJ2-7; V gene: TRBV28; clone size: .; CDR3 length: 12; D gene: .; CDR3 DNA: TGTGCCAGTGTGCGGAGTACCTACGAGCAGTACTTC; CDR3 protein: CASVRSTYEQYF
J gene: TRBJ2-3; V gene: TRBV7-2; clone size: few; CDR3 length: 17; D gene: TRBD2; CDR3 DNA: TGTGCCAGCAGCTTAGCGCTGGCGGGAGGAAGCACAGATACGCAGTATTTT; CDR3 protein: CASSLALAGGSTDTQYF